Each of the 6 T cell receptor beta chains below was sequenced from the same sample in a study of high-grade serous ovarian cancer treatment subgroups. Tumor samples were obtained before definitive surgery or chemotherapy. Method: immunoSEQ multiplex PCR; TCRdb's copy keeps in-frame clones and lacks some. Among some 4,200 clones listed, approximately 81% were seen once. Sample: tumor tissue. Receptor source: a human donor with high-grade serous ovarian cancer.

CDR3 nucleotide sequence: TGTGCCAGCAGCTTAGACGGGGGGGCTAACAATGAGCAGTTCTTC. Translated: CASSLDGGANNEQFF. The gene calls are TRBV7-3 and TRBJ2-1, with 8 bases fitting TRBD2. The germline V gene has CDR1 SGHTA and CDR2 FQGTGA. The CDR3 is 15 amino acids. The ends lost 2 bases at V and 5 bases at J; junction bases unmatched: 5. The whole variable domain, remainder taken from reference TRBV7-3 and TRBJ2-1, is GAGVSQTPSNKVTEKGKYVELRCDPISGHTALYWYRQSLGQGPEFLIYFQGTGAADDSGLPNDRFFAVRPEGSVSTLKIQRTERGDSAVYLCASSLDGGANNEQFFGPGTRLTVL.

The rearrangement links TRBV10-3 to TRBJ1-1; TRBD1 agrees at 10 bases. Germline-derived CDR1 and CDR2 are ENHRY and SYGVKD. J lost 4 bases, V lost 5 bases, and 13 bases had no gene match. This CDR3 region has 17 residues. In nucleotides, the CDR3 is TGTGCCATCAGTCCTGAGACAGGGGGCTCCGGGGGCACTGAAGCTTTCTTT. This codes for CAISPETGGSGGTEAFF.

This sequence joins TRBV27 and TRBJ1-1; unclear D gene. The CDR3 contains 14 residues. The V end lost 6 bases, the J end lost 0 bases, and 11 bases lay between the germline ends. Germline assignment: CDR1 MNHEY and CDR2 SMNVEV (reference sequence). Here the CDR3 reads CASRIQVMNTEAFF. CDR3 coding DNA: TGTGCCAGCAGAATCCAGGTGATGAACACTGAAGCTTTCTTT.

The rearrangement joins TRBV11-3 to TRBJ1-2; 7 nucleotides match TRBD1. CDR3 length: 15 amino acids. Germline V gene data show CDR1 as SGHNT and CDR2 as YENEEA. Trimming at V came to 5 bases and at J to 4 bases, leaving 10 bases not matched to a gene. CDR3 residues: CASSPRQGRAYGYTF. CDR3 bases: TGTGCCAGCAGCCCCCGACAGGGAAGGGCCTATGGCTACACCTTC.

V and J are TRBV5-1 and TRBJ2-5; D possibly corresponds to TRBD2 (5 bases). This CDR3 spans 12 amino acids. V was trimmed by 0 bases and J by 11 bases, leaving 11 bases between them. CDR1 and CDR2 from the germline V gene are SGHRS and YFSETQ. The CDR3 is CASSLVGSEQYF. The DNA for the CDR3 is TGCGCCAGCAGCTTGGTAGGGAGTGAGCAGTACTTC.

This clone appeared a few times. J is TRBJ2-7 and V is TRBV7-9; 11 nucleotides line up with TRBD1. Germline V lookup: CDR1 SEHNR, CDR2 FQNEAQ (reference sequence). This CDR3 has 14 residues. V gave up 2 bases and J gave up 4 bases; unmatched junction bases: 1. CDR3 residues: CASSLWDRGYEQYF. CDR3 DNA sequence: TGTGCCAGCAGCTTATGGGACAGGGGGTACGAGCAGTACTTC. Drawing the rest from reference TRBV7-9 and TRBJ2-7, the complete variable domain is DTGVSQNPRHKITKRGQNVTFRCDPISEHNRLYWYRQTLGQGPEFLTYFQNEAQLEKSRLLSDRFSAERPKGSFSTLEIQRTEQGDSAMYLCASSLWDRGYEQYFGPGTRLTVT.